The next 11 T cell receptor beta chains were all read from a single sample in a study of blood T cell repertoires in COVID-19. Assay: immunoSEQ multiplex PCR; the TCRdb copy retains only in-frame clones and omits some. The data hold some 97,000 clones, with approximately 88% observed a single time. Material for sequencing was peripheral blood. The receptor source for this set is a woman in her sixties or seventies with acute or convalescent COVID-19.

The chain carries TRBV2 and TRBJ1-1, with TRBD1 matching 7 bases. V lost 5 bases, J lost 5 bases, and 8 bases stayed unmatched. CDR1 SNHLY and CDR2 FYNNEI come from the germline V gene. The CDR3 totals 14 residues. The CDR3 DNA reads as TGTGCCAGCAGTCCGGACAGGCTTCAAACTGAAGCTTTCTTT. Its translation is CASSPDRLQTEAFF.

This clone was detected only once. The chain couples TRBV5-1 to TRBJ2-3; D unresolved. With 4 bases removed from V and 2 bases from J, the gap between germline ends came to 5 bases. Germline assignment: CDR1 SGHRS and CDR2 YFSETQ. The CDR3 has 12 amino acids. CDR3 sequence: CASSTYTDTQYF. The CDR3 DNA reads as TGCGCCAGCAGCACCTACACAGATACGCAGTATTTT.

The rearrangement joins TRBV11-2 to TRBJ2-5; 7 bases line up with TRBD1. V lost 5 bases to trimming and J lost 1 base; unmatched junction nucleotides: 4. This CDR3 has 14 amino acids. Germline values: CDR1 SGHAT, CDR2 FQNNGV. CDR3 sequence reads: CASSAGTAQETQYF. The CDR3 DNA follows: TGTGCCAGCAGCGCCGGGACAGCCCAAGAGACCCAGTACTTC.

The rearrangement uses TRBV18 and TRBJ2-1; D unresolved. The CDR3 is 15 residues long. Germline V gene lookup returns CDR1 KGHSH and CDR2 LQKENI. Trimming left V 3 bases short and J 3 bases short, with 12 bases between. CDR3 nucleotides: TGTGCCAGCTCACCCCTATACAGCCTCTACAATGAGCAGTTCTTC. Its translation is CASSPLYSLYNEQFF.

The chain joins TRBV6-6 to TRBJ2-3; 13 bases agree with TRBD2. V trimming: 5 bases; J trimming: 1 base; junction bases outside the gene matches: 6. Germline-derived CDR1 and CDR2 are MNHNY and SVGAGI (reference sequence). This CDR3 is 17 amino acids long. Here the CDR3 DNA reads TGTGCCAGCAGTCAAACTAGCGGGAGGGGGGGCACAGATACGCAGTATTTT. Its translation: CASSQTSGRGGTDTQYF.

This chain joins TRBV11-3 and TRBJ2-5, with 15 bases that match TRBD2. V was clipped by 5 bases and J by 4 bases; unmatched bases: 11. Germline V gene lookup returns CDR1 SGHNT and CDR2 YENEEA. This CDR3 has 18 amino acids. The CDR3 region is CASSLGLAGGPRRETQYF. CDR3 sequence (DNA): TGTGCCAGCAGCCTAGGACTAGCGGGAGGGCCACGACGAGAGACCCAGTACTTC.

The V call is TRBV6-5, the J call TRBJ2-1; D is possibly TRBD1 (5 bases). CDR1 and CDR2 (germline): MNHEY, SVGAGI. Trimming took off 8 bases at V and 5 bases at J, with 7 bases between the two ends. The CDR3 totals 11 residues. The CDR3 region is CASGANNEQFF. Written as DNA, the CDR3 is TGTGCCAGCGGGGCCAACAATGAGCAGTTCTTC.

The chain joins TRBV6-5 to TRBJ2-2; 11 bases fit TRBD2. V gave up 4 bases and J gave up 5 bases; unmatched junction bases: 3. Germline assignment: CDR1 MNHEY and CDR2 SVGAGI. CDR3 size: 15 residues. The CDR3 coding sequence is TGTGCCAGCAGTTTACTAGCGGGAGTGACCGGGGAGCTGTTTTTT. It encodes CASSLLAGVTGELFF.

This clone has just one count. This sequence joins TRBV29-1 and TRBJ1-2; D unresolved. The CDR3 sequence is 13 residues long. V lost 3 bases to trimming and J lost 0 bases, with 8 bases between them. Germline V gene sequence: CDR1 SQVTM, CDR2 ANQGSEA. CDR3 protein: CSVDSTTNYGYTF. CDR3 coding DNA: TGCAGCGTTGATTCGACAACTAACTATGGCTACACCTTC. Full variable domain (rest looked up from reference TRBV29-1 and TRBJ1-2): SAVISQKPSRDICQRGTSLTIQCQVDSQVTMMFWYRQQPGQSLTLIATANQGSEATYESGFVIDKFPISRPNLTFSTLTVSNMSPEDSSIYLCSVDSTTNYGYTFGSGTRLTVV.

The rearrangement uses TRBV19 and TRBJ2-4, with 9 nucleotides matching TRBD2. CDR1 LNHDA and CDR2 SQIVND come from the germline V gene (reference sequence). The ends lost 4 bases at V and 3 bases at J; junction bases unmatched: 7. The CDR3 length is 16 residues. In DNA, the CDR3 is TGTGCCAGTAGTAAACCGACTAGCGGAAACAAAAACATTCAGTACTTC. As protein: CASSKPTSGNKNIQYF. Supplemented by reference TRBV19 and TRBJ2-4, the full variable domain reads DGGITQSPKYLFRKEGQNVTLSCEQNLNHDAMYWYRQDPGQGLRLIYYSQIVNDFQKGDIAEGYSVSREKKESFPLTVTSAQKNPTAFYLCASSKPTSGNKNIQYFGAGTRLSVL.

The chain employs TRBV7-2 and TRBJ2-1; the match to TRBD2 covers 10 bases. Germline V gene lookup returns CDR1 SGHTA and CDR2 FQGNSA. The CDR3 loop spans 17 amino acids. V lost 2 bases, J lost 1 base, and 5 bases stayed unmatched. CDR3 in amino acids: CASSLSSGRGSYNEQFF. The CDR3 region has the DNA TGTGCCAGCAGCTTAAGCAGCGGGAGGGGGTCCTACAATGAGCAGTTCTTC.